This T cell receptor (beta chain) is from a study of blood T cells in healthy people across ages. The CDR3 totals 17 residues. The germline CDR1 and CDR2 sequences are SGHDN and FVKESK. V dropped 1 base and J dropped 1; count of bases not matched to a gene: 6. About this clonotype: Its target is unknown.

Study results and limitations: In long-lived donors, naive CD4+ cell counts and diversity exceeded those of aged donors.

The use of a sample-barcoded 5' primer and a J-beta primer mix characterized a second PCR of 7 to 11 cycles. Template switching added a 12-random-nucleotide identifier to every cDNA molecule. TCRdb called the 5' RACE reads again in MiXCR, with one record for every CDR3 protein. Of about 1.8 million distinct CDR3 sequences in the sample, about 50% were seen once. The chain combines TRBV14 with TRBJ2-5; TRBD2 aligns across 10 bases. The sequence derives from a woman aged 40 to 50 in good health. The sequenced material came from blood. The CDR3: CASSQVILAGVQETQYF. The CDR3 DNA sequence: TGTGCCAGCAGCCAAGTTATCCTAGCGGGGGTCCAAGAGACCCAGTACTTC. Combining the CDR3 with reference TRBV14 and TRBJ2-5 gives the whole variable domain EAGVTQFPSHSVIEKGQTVTLRCDPISGHDNLYWYRRVMGKEIKFLLHFVKESKQDESGMPNNRFLAERTGGTYSTLKVQPAELEDSGVYFCASSQVILAGVQETQYFGPGTRLLVL.